Listed here are 3 T cell receptor beta chains from one sample, sequenced in a study of blood T cell repertoires in COVID-19. TCRdb's table, derived via immunoSEQ multiplex PCR, lists solely in-frame clones and lacks some. The sample carries about 81,000 clones, about 84% recorded once. Material for sequencing was peripheral blood. These receptor sequences come from a human donor in a cohort sampled during active COVID-19.

The rearrangement uses TRBV6-5 and TRBJ2-2; the D is unclear. Germline assignment: CDR1 MNHEY and CDR2 SVGAGI. The CDR3 spans 16 residues. Trimming removed 3 bases at V and 4 bases at J, with 15 bases between. DNA for the CDR3: TGTGCCAGCAGTTATGGGCTCACCTACCTCACCGGGGAGCTGTTTTTT. It encodes CASSYGLTYLTGELFF.

The rearrangement joins TRBV28 to TRBJ1-4; D remains unclear. CDR1 is MDHEN and CDR2 is SYDVKM in the germline V gene. V dropped 4 bases and J dropped 0 bases, with 12 bases sitting between them. The CDR3 contains 16 residues. CDR3 loop: CASSSPGSATNEKLFF. The CDR3 coding sequence is TGTGCCAGCAGTTCCCCCGGGTCTGCAACTAATGAAAAACTGTTTTTT. The complete variable domain, with remaining parts taken from reference TRBV28 and TRBJ1-4, reads DVKVTQSSRYLVKRTGEKVFLECVQDMDHENMFWYRQDPGLGLRLIYFSYDVKMKEKGDIPEGYSVSREKKERFSLILESASTNQTSMYLCASSSPGSATNEKLFFGSGTQLSVL.

The chain carries TRBV19 and TRBJ2-5; TRBD2 matches at 7 bases. Germline V gene data show CDR1 as LNHDA and CDR2 as SQIVND (reference sequence). This CDR3 has 15 amino acids. The V segment lost 4 bases and the J segment 9 bases; nucleotides outside the gene matches: 14. The CDR3, as DNA: TGTGCCAGTAGTACTGCGGGACGGACGGCGGGGGCCCAGTACTTC. It specifies CASSTAGRTAGAQYF.